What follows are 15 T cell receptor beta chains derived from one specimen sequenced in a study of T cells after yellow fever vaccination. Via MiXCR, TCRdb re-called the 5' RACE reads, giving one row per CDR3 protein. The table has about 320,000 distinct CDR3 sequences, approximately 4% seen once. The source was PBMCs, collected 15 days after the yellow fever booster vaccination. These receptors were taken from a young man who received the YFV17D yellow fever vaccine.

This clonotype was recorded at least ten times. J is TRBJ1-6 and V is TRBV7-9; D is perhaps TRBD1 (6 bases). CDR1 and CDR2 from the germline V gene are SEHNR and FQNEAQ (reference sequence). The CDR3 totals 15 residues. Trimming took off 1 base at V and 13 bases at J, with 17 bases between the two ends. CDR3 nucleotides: TGTGCCAGCAGCTTAGATGCCGGGGGCCGGTTCCCCCTCCACTTT. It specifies CASSLDAGGRFPLHF.

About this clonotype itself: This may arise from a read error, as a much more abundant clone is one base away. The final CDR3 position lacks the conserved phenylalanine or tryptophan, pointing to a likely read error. The CDR3 DNA sequence: TGTGCCAGCAGCCCGACGGCCGACACTGAAGCTTTCTCT. This gives the protein CASSPTADTEAFS. The chain combines TRBV5-4 with TRBJ1-1; D not resolved. Trimming took off 4 bases at V and 3 bases at J, with 10 bases between the two ends. CDR3 length: 13 amino acids. From germline, CDR1 is SGHNT and CDR2 YYREEE (reference sequence).

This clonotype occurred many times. The CDR3, as DNA: TGTGCCAGCAGTCGGAACAGGGTAGCCAAAAACATTCAGTACTTC. Amino acids: CASSRNRVAKNIQYF. This rearrangement joins TRBV27 to TRBJ2-4, with a weak D call TRBD1 (6 bases). V was clipped by 5 bases and J by 0 bases, with 11 bases between them. Germline V gene data show CDR1 as MNHEY and CDR2 as SMNVEV (reference sequence). CDR3 size: 15 residues.

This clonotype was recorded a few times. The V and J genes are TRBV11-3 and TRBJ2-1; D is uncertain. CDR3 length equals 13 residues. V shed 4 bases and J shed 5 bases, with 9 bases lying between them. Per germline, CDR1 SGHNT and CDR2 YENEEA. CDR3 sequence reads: CASSSQNNNEQFF. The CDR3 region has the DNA TGTGCCAGCAGCTCCCAGAACAACAATGAGCAGTTCTTC.

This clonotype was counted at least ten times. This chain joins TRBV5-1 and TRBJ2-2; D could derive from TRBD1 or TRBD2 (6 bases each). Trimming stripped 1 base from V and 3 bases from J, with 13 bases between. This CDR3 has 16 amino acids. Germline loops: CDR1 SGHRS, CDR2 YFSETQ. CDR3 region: CASSLQGGSYTGELFF. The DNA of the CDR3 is TGCGCCAGCAGCTTGCAAGGGGGGTCCTACACCGGGGAGCTGTTTTTT.

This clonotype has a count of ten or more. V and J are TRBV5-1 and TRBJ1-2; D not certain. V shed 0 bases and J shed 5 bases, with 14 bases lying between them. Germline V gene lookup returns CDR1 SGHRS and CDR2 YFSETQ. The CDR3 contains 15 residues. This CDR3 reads CASSLASGPTYGYTF. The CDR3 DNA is TGCGCCAGCAGCTTGGCCAGTGGACCCACTTATGGCTACACCTTC.

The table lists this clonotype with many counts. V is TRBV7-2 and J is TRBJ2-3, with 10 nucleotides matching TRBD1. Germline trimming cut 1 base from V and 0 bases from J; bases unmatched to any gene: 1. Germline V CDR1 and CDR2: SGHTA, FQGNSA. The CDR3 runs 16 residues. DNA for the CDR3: TGTGCCAGCAGCTTAGGGGGACAGGGGAGCACAGATACGCAGTATTTT. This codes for CASSLGGQGSTDTQYF.

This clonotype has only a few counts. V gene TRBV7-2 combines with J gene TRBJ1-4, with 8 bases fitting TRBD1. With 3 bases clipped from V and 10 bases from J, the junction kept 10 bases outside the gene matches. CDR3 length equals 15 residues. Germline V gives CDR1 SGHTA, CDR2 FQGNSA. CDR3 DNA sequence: TGTGCCAGCAGCTTGAGTAGGACAGGGCACGGAAAACTGTTTTTT. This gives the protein CASSLSRTGHGKLFF.

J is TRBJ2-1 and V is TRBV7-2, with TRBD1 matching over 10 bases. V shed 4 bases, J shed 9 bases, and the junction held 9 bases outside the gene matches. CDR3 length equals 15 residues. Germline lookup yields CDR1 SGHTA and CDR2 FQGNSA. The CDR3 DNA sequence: TGTGCCAGCAGCTGGACAGGGGGAAGTTTTATTGAGCAGTTCTTC. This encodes CASSWTGGSFIEQFF.

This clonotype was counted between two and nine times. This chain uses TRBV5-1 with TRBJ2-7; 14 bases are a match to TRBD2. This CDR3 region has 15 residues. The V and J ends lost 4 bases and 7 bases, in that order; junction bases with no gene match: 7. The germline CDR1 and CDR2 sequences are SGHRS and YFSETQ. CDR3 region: CASSDRTSGGPEQYF. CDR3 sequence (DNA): TGCGCCAGCAGCGACCGGACTAGCGGGGGGCCAGAGCAGTACTTC.

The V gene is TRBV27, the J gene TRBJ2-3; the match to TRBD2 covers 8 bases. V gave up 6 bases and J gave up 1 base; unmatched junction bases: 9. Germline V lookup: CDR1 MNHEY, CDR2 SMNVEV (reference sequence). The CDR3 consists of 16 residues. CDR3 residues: CASRRRGGGGTDTQYF. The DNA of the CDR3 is TGTGCCAGCAGACGTCGGGGGGGTGGGGGCACAGATACGCAGTATTTT.

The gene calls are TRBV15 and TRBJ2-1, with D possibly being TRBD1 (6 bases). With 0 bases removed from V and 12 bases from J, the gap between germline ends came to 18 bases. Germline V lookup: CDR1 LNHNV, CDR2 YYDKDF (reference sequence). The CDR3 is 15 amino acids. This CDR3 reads CATSRDQPGESRQFF. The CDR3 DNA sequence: TGTGCCACCAGCAGAGATCAACCAGGGGAATCGAGGCAGTTCTTC.

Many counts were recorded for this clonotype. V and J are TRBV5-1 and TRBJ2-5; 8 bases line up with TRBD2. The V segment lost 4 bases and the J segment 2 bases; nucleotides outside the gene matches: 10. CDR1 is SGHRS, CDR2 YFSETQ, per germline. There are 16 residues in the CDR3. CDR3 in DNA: TGCGCCAGCAGCGACCCGGGAGGGGGTGTTCAAGAGACCCAGTACTTC. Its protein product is CASSDPGGGVQETQYF.

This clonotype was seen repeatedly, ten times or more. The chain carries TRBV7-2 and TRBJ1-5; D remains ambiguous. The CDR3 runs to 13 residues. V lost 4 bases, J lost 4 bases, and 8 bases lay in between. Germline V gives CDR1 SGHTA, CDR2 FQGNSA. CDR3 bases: TGTGCCAGCAGCTCTCAGTTAAATCAGCCCCAGCATTTT. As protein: CASSSQLNQPQHF. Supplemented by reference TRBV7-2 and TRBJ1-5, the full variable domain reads GAGVSQSPSNKVTEKGKDVELRCDPISGHTALYWYRQSLGQGLEFLIYFQGNSAPDKSGLPSDRFSAERTGGSVSTLTIQRTQQEDSAVYLCASSSQLNQPQHFGDGTRLSIL.

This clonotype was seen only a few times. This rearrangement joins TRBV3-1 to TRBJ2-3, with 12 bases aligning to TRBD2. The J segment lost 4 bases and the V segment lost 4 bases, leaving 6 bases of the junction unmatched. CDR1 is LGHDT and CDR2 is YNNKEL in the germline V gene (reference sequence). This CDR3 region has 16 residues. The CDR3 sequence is CASSPWTSGDSDTQYF. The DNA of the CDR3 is TGTGCCAGCAGCCCCTGGACTAGCGGGGACTCAGATACGCAGTATTTT.